This section outlines one T cell receptor (beta chain) sequence together with its context. Other DNA sequences from this sample encode an identical CDR3 as well. The ends were cut back, 1 base at V and 3 bases at J, with 11 bases in the middle. The CDR3 has 15 residues. CDR1 is KGHSH, CDR2 LQKENI, per germline. These data belong to a study of memory CD4+ T cells and cytomegalovirus serostatus. Method: immunoSEQ multiplex PCR; TCRdb's copy keeps in-frame clones and lacks some. The sample holds about 75,000 clones; approximately 78% are singletons and the top ten take around 2.6%. Single viable CD3+CD4+CD8-CD45RO+ cells were sorted as the memory CD4+ T cells.

This sequence was found in an adult in good health and CMV-seropositive. The sample consisted of memory CD4+ T cells from blood. This chain uses TRBV18 with TRBJ2-3, with D maybe TRBD2 (6 bases). CDR3 amino acids: CASSPQAGRTDTQYF. The CDR3, as DNA: TGTGCCAGCTCACCACAAGCGGGTCGGACAGATACGCAGTATTTT.